The T cell receptor beta chain under discussion was sequenced for a study of cytomegalovirus exposure and HLA in healthy donors. Notes on the study in general: The study designated fewer than 200 TCR beta chains cytomegalovirus-associated.

About this clone itself: Its antigen is undetermined.

Germline CDR1 ENHRY, CDR2 SYGVKD. CDR3 length equals 14 residues. The junction had 3 bases not matched to a gene; V was cut back by 6 bases and J by 2 bases. Vbeta (60) and Jbeta (13) primers were used in the PCR. The data were produced by immunoSEQ multiplex PCR, yet TCRdb's version contains in-frame clones alone and is incomplete. The top ten clones hold roughly 0.99% of a sample with about 130,000 clones, roughly 73% of them seen once. The origin of this receptor is a male donor in good health and CMV-seronegative. The sequencing input was PBMCs. The chain recombines TRBV10-3 with TRBJ2-7; 11 bases agree with TRBD1. The CDR3 protein is CAIRSGQGAYEQYF. The CDR3, as DNA: TGTGCCATCAGATCGGGACAGGGGGCCTACGAGCAGTACTTC.